What follows are 5 T cell receptor beta chains derived from one specimen sequenced in a study of T cells in localized non-small cell lung cancer. This table comes from immunoSEQ multiplex PCR, and its TCRdb copy is limited to in-frame clones, with some not included. The repertoire holds approximately 1,500 clones, with 40% as singletons. The sample consisted of lung tumor tissue, taken before any cancer treatment. These receptors originate from a woman aged 35-75 years with stage II squamous cell lung carcinoma.

The genes are TRBV1 and TRBJ2-7; TRBD1 reflects the table's D call only, with no check against the DNA. TRBV1 is a pseudogene segment. The CDR3 sequence is 13 residues long. The CDR3 sequence: CASSQGSSYEQYF. The DNA for the CDR3 is TGCGCCAGCAGCCAGGGCTCCTCCTACGAGCAGTACTTC.

This sequence joins TRBV9 and TRBJ1-1; TRBD1 might be the D (6 bases). The CDR3 covers 15 residues. Germline V CDR1 and CDR2: SGDLS, YYNGEE. With 4 bases removed from V and 4 bases from J, the gap between germline ends came to 17 bases. In DNA, the CDR3 is TGTGCCAGCAGCAGGGACATTCAAGGGGTCACTGAAGCTTTCTTT. Translation gives CASSRDIQGVTEAFF.

This chain joins TRBV11-3 and TRBJ2-7; maybe TRBD2 (5 bases). Germline V gene sequence: CDR1 SGHNT, CDR2 YENEEA. CDR3 size: 14 residues. The V end lost 1 base, the J end lost 1 base, and 8 bases lay between the germline ends. The CDR3 nucleotides are TGTGCCAGCAGCTTAGTCCGGGAATCCTACGAGCAGTACTTC. Translation: CASSLVRESYEQYF.

In this sample, this clone turned up a few times. J is TRBJ2-3 and V is TRBV10-3; a weak D match, TRBD2 (5 bases). The CDR3 contains 13 residues. Trimming stripped 6 bases from V and 4 bases from J, with 11 bases between. Germline V CDR1 and CDR2: ENHRY, SYGVKD. The CDR3 here is CAIRGEGADTQYF. CDR3 coding DNA: TGTGCCATCAGGGGTGAGGGTGCAGATACGCAGTATTTT.

This clone was found a few times. The rearrangement uses TRBV30 and TRBJ2-7; D remains ambiguous. Looked up from germline, CDR1 is GTSNPN and CDR2 is SVGIG (reference sequence). V was pared by 0 bases and J by 7 bases, with 7 bases between. There are 11 residues in the CDR3. The CDR3 DNA is TGTGCCTGGAGTGTACTTAAAGAGCAGTACTTC. It yields the protein CAWSVLKEQYF.